These T cell receptor beta chains were read from a single sample in a study of blood T cells in healthy people across ages. One entry per CDR3 protein results from TCRdb running MiXCR on the 5' RACE reads. The sample has about 800,000 distinct CDR3 sequences, approximately 25% seen once. In addition, the sample was reused for a study of T cells of mothers and their children.

The sequenced sample consisted of blood. All receptors derive from a boy aged 5-17 years in good health. CDR3s include the opening cysteine and the closing phenylalanine or tryptophan. The D gene is left open where the match is weak. Clone size is stated in some rows and not others, as once, few, many or a class when expanded.

TRBV5-1	TRBD1	.	TRBJ1-4	CASSLGQAATNEKLFF	TGCGCCAGCAGCCTTGGACAGGCTGCAACTAATGAAAAACTGTTTTTT
TRBV5-6	TRBD2	few	TRBJ2-7	CASSMGAKKSRLAAYEQYF	TGTGCCAGCAGCATGGGAGCGAAAAAATCCAGGCTAGCGGCCTACGAGCAGTACTTC
TRBV6-5	.	.	TRBJ2-1	CASSRYRSSYNEQFF	TGTGCCAGCAGTCGATACAGGAGCTCCTACAATGAGCAGTTCTTC
TRBV20-1	.	.	TRBJ2-5	CSARDRGQDVYETQYF	TGCAGTGCTAGAGATCGGGGGCAGGACGTTTACGAGACCCAGTACTTC
TRBV11-2	TRBD1	once	TRBJ1-2	CASKGAGEYYGYTF	TGTGCCAGCAAGGGGGCCGGGGAGTATTATGGCTACACCTTC
TRBV6-6	TRBD2	.	TRBJ2-3	CASSWREDATDTQYF	TGTGCCAGCAGTTGGCGGGAGGATGCCACAGATACGCAGTATTTT
TRBV11-2	TRBD1	few	TRBJ1-2	CASSSYTGDYGYTF	TGTGCCAGCAGCTCATACACAGGGGACTATGGCTACACCTTC
TRBV7-2	TRBD1	few	TRBJ1-2	CASSSTVSRGPYGYTF	TGTGCCAGCAGCTCCACAGTTTCCAGGGGGCCCTATGGCTACACCTTC
TRBV7-2	.	few	TRBJ2-7	CASTSRDRGSYEQYF	TGTGCCAGCACCTCGCGGGACCGAGGCTCCTACGAGCAGTACTTC
TRBV12-3/TRBV12-4	.	.	TRBJ2-3	CASSSGQVTHTDTQYF	TGTGCCAGCAGTTCCGGGCAGGTTACCCACACAGATACGCAGTATTTT
TRBV11-2	TRBD2	.	TRBJ2-1	CASSLGQDLAGGRYNEQFF	TGTGCCAGCAGTTTAGGACAGGACCTAGCGGGAGGCCGATACAATGAGCAGTTCTTC